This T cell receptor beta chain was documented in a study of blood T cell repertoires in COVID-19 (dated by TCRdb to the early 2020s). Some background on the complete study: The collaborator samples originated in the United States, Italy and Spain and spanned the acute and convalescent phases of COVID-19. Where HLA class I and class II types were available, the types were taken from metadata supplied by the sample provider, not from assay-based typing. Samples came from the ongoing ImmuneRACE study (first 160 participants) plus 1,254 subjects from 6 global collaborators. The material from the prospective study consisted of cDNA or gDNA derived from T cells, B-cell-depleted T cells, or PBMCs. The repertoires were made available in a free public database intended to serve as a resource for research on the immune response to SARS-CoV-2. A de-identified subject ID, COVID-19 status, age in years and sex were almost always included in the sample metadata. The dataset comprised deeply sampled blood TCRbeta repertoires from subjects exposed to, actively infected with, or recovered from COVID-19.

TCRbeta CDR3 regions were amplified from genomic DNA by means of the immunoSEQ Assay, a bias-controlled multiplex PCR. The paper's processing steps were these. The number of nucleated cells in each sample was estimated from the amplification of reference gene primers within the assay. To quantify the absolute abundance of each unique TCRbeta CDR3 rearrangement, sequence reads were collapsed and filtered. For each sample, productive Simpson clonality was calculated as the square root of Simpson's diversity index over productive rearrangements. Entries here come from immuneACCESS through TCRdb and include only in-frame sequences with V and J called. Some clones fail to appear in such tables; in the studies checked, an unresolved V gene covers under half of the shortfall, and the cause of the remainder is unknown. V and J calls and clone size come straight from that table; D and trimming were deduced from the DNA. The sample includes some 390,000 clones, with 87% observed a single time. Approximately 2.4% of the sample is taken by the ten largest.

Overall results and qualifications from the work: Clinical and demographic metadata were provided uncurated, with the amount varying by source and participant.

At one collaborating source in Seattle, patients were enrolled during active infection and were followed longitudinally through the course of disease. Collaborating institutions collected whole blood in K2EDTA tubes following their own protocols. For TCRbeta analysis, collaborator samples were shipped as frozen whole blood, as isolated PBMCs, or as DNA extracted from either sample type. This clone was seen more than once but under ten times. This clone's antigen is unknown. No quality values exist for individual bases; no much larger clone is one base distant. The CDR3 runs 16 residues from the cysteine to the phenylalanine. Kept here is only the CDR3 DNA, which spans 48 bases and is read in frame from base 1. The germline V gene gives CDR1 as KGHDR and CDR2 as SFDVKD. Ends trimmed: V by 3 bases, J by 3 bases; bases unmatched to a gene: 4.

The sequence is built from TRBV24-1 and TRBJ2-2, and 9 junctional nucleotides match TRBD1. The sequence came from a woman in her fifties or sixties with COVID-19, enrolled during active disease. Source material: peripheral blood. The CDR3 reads CATSDGGQGDTGELFF. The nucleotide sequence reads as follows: TGTGCCACCAGTGATGGGGGACAGGGTGACACCGGGGAGCTGTTTTTT.